This record covers a single T cell receptor (beta chain). This CDR3 is 13 amino acids long. The V end lost 4 bases, the J end lost 7 bases, and 11 bases lay between the germline ends. Per the germline V gene, CDR1 is KGHSH and CDR2 is LQKENI. The source of the sample is a study of blood T cell repertoires in COVID-19. The overall study: Acute-phase and convalescent COVID-19 samples originated in the United States, Italy and Spain. T cells, B-cell-depleted T cells, or PBMCs supplied cDNA or gDNA.

Under the authors' procedure: Nucleated cell counts were estimated from reference gene primer amplification. Sequenced by immunoSEQ multiplex PCR; TCRdb stores in-frame clones only, minus some. The D gene and trimming were derived from the DNA, and the V and J assignments and clone size from that table. The data hold around 110,000 clones, with about 85% observed a single time. This sequence joins TRBV18 and TRBJ1-5; D gene uncertain. The sequence came from a man in his forties or fifties with acute or convalescent COVID-19. Specimen: peripheral blood. Here the CDR3 reads CASSLQLRQPQHF. In DNA, the CDR3 is TGTGCCAGCTCACTACAACTGCGGCAGCCCCAGCATTTT.